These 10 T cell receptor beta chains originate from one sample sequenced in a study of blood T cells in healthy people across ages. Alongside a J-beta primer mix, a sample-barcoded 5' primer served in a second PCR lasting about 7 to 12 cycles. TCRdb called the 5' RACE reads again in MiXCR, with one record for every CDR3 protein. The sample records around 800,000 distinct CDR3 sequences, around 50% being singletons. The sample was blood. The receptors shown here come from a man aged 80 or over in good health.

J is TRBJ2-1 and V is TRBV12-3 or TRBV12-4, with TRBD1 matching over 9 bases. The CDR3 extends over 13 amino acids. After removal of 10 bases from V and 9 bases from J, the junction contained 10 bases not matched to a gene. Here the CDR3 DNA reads TGTGCCAACAGCCCGGGACAGGGTCGTGAGCAGTTCTTC. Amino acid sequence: CANSPGQGREQFF.

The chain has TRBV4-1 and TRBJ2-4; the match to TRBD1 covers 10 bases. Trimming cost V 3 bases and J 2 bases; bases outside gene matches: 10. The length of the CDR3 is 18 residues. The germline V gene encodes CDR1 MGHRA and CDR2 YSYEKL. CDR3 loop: CASSQLTGTGVTKNIQYF. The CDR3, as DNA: TGCGCCAGCAGCCAGTTAACCGGGACAGGGGTCACCAAAAACATTCAGTACTTC.

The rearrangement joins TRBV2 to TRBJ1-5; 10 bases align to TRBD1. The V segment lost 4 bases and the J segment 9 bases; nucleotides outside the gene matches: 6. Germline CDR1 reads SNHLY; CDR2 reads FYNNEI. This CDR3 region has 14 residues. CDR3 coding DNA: TGTGCCAGCAGTGGGGACAGGGGATCGGCGCCCCAGCATTTT. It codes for CASSGDRGSAPQHF.

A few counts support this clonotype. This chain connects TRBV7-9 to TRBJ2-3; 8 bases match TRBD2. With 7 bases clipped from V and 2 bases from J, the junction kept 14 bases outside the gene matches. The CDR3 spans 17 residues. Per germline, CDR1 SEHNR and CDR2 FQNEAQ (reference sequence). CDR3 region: CASTLSGSGLATDTQYF. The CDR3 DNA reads TGTGCCAGCACCCTTAGTGGGTCAGGACTAGCCACAGATACGCAGTATTTT.

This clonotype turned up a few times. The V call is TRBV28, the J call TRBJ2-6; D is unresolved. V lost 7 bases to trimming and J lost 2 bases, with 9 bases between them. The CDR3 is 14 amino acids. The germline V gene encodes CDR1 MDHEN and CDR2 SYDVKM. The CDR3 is CASTVGTGANVLTF. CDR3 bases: TGTGCCAGCACCGTAGGGACTGGGGCCAACGTCCTGACTTTC. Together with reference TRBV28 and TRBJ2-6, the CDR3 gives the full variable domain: DVKVTQSSRYLVKRTGEKVFLECVQDMDHENMFWYRQDPGLGLRLIYFSYDVKMKEKGDIPEGYSVSREKKERFSLILESASTNQTSMYLCASTVGTGANVLTFGAGSRLTVL.

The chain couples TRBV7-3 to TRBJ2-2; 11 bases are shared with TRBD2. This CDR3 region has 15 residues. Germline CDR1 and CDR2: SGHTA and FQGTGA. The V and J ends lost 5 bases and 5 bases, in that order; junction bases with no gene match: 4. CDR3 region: CASSRSGRGTGELFF. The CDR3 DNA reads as TGTGCCAGCAGCCGTAGCGGGAGGGGAACCGGGGAGCTGTTTTTT.

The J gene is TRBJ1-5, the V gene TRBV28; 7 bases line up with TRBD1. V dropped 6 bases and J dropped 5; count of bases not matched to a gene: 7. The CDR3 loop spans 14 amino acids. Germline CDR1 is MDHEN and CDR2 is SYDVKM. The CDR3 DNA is TGTGCCAGCAGCCGTGGGGACAGCCATCAGCCCCAGCATTTT. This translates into CASSRGDSHQPQHF. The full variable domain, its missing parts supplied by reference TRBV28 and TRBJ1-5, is DVKVTQSSRYLVKRTGEKVFLECVQDMDHENMFWYRQDPGLGLRLIYFSYDVKMKEKGDIPEGYSVSREKKERFSLILESASTNQTSMYLCASSRGDSHQPQHFGDGTRLSIL.

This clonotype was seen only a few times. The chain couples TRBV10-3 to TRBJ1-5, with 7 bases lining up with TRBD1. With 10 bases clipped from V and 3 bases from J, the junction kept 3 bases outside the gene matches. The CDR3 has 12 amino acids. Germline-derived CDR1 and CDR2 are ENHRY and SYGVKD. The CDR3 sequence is CATQGVNQPQHF. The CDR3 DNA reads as TGTGCCACTCAGGGGGTCAATCAGCCCCAGCATTTT.

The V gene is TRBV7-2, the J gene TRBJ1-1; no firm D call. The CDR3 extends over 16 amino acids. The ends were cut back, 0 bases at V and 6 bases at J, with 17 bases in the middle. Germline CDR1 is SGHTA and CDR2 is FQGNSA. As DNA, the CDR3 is TGTGCCAGCAGCTTAGCCACAGCAGTTTTTGTAGCTGAAGCTTTCTTT. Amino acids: CASSLATAVFVAEAFF.

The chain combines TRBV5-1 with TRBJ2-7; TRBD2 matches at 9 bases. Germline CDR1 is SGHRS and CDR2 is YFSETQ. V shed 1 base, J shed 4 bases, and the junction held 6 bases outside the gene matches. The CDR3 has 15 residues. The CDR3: CASSLLREGLYEQYF. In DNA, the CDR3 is TGCGCCAGCAGCTTGTTGCGGGAGGGCCTTTACGAGCAGTACTTC.